These 23 T cell receptor beta chains originate from one sample sequenced in a study of shared clonotypes between healthy human individuals. TCRdb's copy holds only in-frame clones and misses some; the assay was immunoSEQ multiplex PCR. The table records 950,000 to 1,100,000 clones, around 75% of them present only once. The sequenced sample was memory CD4+ T cells sorted from blood. Subset specified: CD45RA-negative fraction. The receptors come from a man between 18 and 29 years old in good health.

The J gene is TRBJ1-1, the V gene TRBV6-1; unclear D gene. The V gene's germline CDR1 is MNHNS and CDR2 SASEGT. V was cut by 6 bases and J by 1 base, with 12 bases left in between. The CDR3 consists of 14 residues. The CDR3 loop is CASSAQPQNTEAFF. The CDR3 coding sequence is TGTGCCAGCAGCGCCCAACCCCAGAACACTGAAGCTTTCTTT.

V usage is TRBV6-6 and J usage is TRBJ1-2; D is perhaps TRBD1 (5 bases). The length of the CDR3 is 13 residues. V lost 7 bases and J lost 4, with 13 bases in between. Germline V gives CDR1 MNHNY, CDR2 SVGAGI (reference sequence). The CDR3 DNA reads TGTGCCAGCACGGCAGCTGGGGGCTATGGCTACACCTTC. Amino acids: CASTAAGGYGYTF.

V gene TRBV4-2 combines with J gene TRBJ1-2, with D possibly being TRBD1 (6 bases). V shed 0 bases and J shed 7 bases, with 18 bases lying between them. The germline V gene encodes CDR1 LGHNA and CDR2 YNFKEQ. This CDR3 has 16 residues. In DNA form, the CDR3 reads TGTGCCAGCAGCCAAGACGAGGACAGTGTACTTGGTGGCTACACCTTC. It codes for CASSQDEDSVLGGYTF.

The chain recombines TRBV19 with TRBJ2-1; no clear D gene. The CDR3 has 17 residues. In germline, CDR1 is LNHDA, CDR2 SQIVND (reference sequence). V dropped 3 bases and J dropped 0 bases, with 15 bases sitting between them. The CDR3 DNA sequence: TGTGCCAGTAGTATTAGTCCAGTCCGAAGCTCCTACAATGAGCAGTTCTTC. Translated: CASSISPVRSSYNEQFF.

Only a few counts were recorded for this clone. The chain uses TRBV30 and TRBJ1-1, with 7 bases matching TRBD1. Germline trimming cut 2 bases from V and 10 bases from J; bases unmatched to any gene: 10. Germline loops: CDR1 GTSNPN, CDR2 SVGIG (reference sequence). CDR3 length: 13 amino acids. Written as DNA, the CDR3 is TGTGCCTGGAGTCAACCCGCTTCAGGGGGAGCTTTCTTT. Translating it yields CAWSQPASGGAFF.

The rearrangement uses TRBV9 and TRBJ2-2; D may be TRBD2 (6 bases). Germline values: CDR1 SGDLS, CDR2 YYNGEE. With 4 bases removed from V and 6 bases from J, the gap between germline ends came to 22 bases. The CDR3 runs 17 residues. In nucleotides, the CDR3 is TGTGCCAGCAGCCCGTCGCTAGCGTGGGGTGGGGCCGGGGAGCTGTTTTTT. This translates into CASSPSLAWGGAGELFF.

The chain has TRBV5-4 and TRBJ2-1; 9 bases match TRBD2. Germline values: CDR1 SGHNT, CDR2 YYREEE (reference sequence). CDR3 length: 15 residues. Losses at the gene ends were 2 bases for V and 6 bases for J; bases not matched to a gene: 6. CDR3 bases: TGTGCCAGCAGCTTTGAGTGGCGGGAGGGCAATGAGCAGTTCTTC. This encodes CASSFEWREGNEQFF.

The chain links TRBV7-2 to TRBJ2-7; maybe TRBD1 (5 bases). The germline gives CDR1 SGHTA, CDR2 FQGNSA. V was cut by 5 bases and J by 6 bases, with 20 bases left in between. This CDR3 region has 15 residues. The CDR3: CASSPIWQGRLEQYF. The CDR3, as DNA: TGTGCCAGCAGCCCGATTTGGCAGGGAAGACTCGAGCAGTACTTC.

The chain uses TRBV28 and TRBJ2-5; D is unresolved. The ends were cut back, 3 bases at V and 5 bases at J, with 7 bases in the middle. The CDR3 sequence is 12 residues long. Germline assignment: CDR1 MDHEN and CDR2 SYDVKM. CDR3 nucleotide sequence: TGTGCCAGCAGTTTGTCCGCGGAGACCCAGTACTTC. Its protein product is CASSLSAETQYF.

The chain recombines TRBV30 with TRBJ1-2, with 11 bases matching TRBD1. The CDR3 sequence is 13 residues long. Trimming cost V 2 bases and J 7 bases; bases outside gene matches: 3. In germline, CDR1 is GTSNPN, CDR2 SVGIG (reference sequence). This CDR3 is CAWSLGQGAGYTF. The CDR3 DNA reads as TGTGCCTGGAGTCTCGGACAGGGGGCTGGCTACACCTTC.

The rearrangement links TRBV6-4 to TRBJ1-6, with D perhaps TRBD1 (6 bases). Trimming removed 2 bases at V and 10 bases at J, with 12 bases between. Germline CDR1 reads MRHNA; CDR2 reads SNTAGT. The CDR3 runs to 14 residues. The CDR3 DNA follows: TGTGCCAGCAGTGACGAGGAGGGGGGATCACCCCTCCACTTT. It specifies CASSDEEGGSPLHF.

The V gene is TRBV28, the J gene TRBJ2-7; tentatively, D is TRBD2 (6 bases). V dropped 6 bases and J dropped 4 bases, with 19 bases sitting between them. The CDR3 totals 15 residues. Germline CDR1 is MDHEN and CDR2 is SYDVKM. The CDR3 sequence: CASSSAGGAGYEQYF. CDR3 in DNA: TGTGCCAGCAGCTCAGCTGGAGGGGCTGGGTACGAGCAGTACTTC.

This sequence joins TRBV9 and TRBJ1-1; no definite D call. Germline CDR1 is SGDLS and CDR2 is YYNGEE. Trimming removed 0 bases from V and 4 bases from J, with 10 bases in between. The CDR3 has 14 amino acids. CDR3 coding DNA: TGTGCCAGCAGCGTAGTGGGAGGGTCCACTGAAGCTTTCTTT. Encoded protein: CASSVVGGSTEAFF.

The gene calls are TRBV5-1 and TRBJ1-1, with no clear D. This CDR3 comprises 13 residues. V was pared by 3 bases and J by 0 bases, with 6 bases between. Germline CDR1 and CDR2: SGHRS and YFSETQ. CDR3 residues: CASSSFMNTEAFF. DNA of the CDR3: TGCGCCAGCAGCTCTTTCATGAACACTGAAGCTTTCTTT.

This clone was observed a few times. V usage is TRBV2 and J usage is TRBJ1-3, with D hard to call. Trimming took 0 bases from V and 7 from J, leaving 4 bases between them. The CDR3 runs to 12 residues. CDR1 and CDR2 from the germline V gene are SNHLY and FYNNEI. CDR3 in amino acids: CASSEAANTIYF. CDR3 in DNA: TGTGCCAGCAGTGAAGCGGCGAACACCATATATTTT.

This chain joins TRBV7-2 and TRBJ2-1, with D possibly being TRBD1 or TRBD2 (5 bases each). Germline CDR1 and CDR2: SGHTA and FQGNSA. The CDR3 has 17 residues. V was trimmed by 1 base and J by 2 bases, leaving 15 bases between them. CDR3 nucleotides: TGTGCCAGCAGCTTAGATTGGGCGGGCAGGGCCTACAATGAGCAGTTCTTC. Translated, it gives CASSLDWAGRAYNEQFF.

This clone is a singleton in its sample. The chain employs TRBV7-9 and TRBJ2-7, with D possibly matching TRBD1 (6 bases). From germline, CDR1 is SEHNR and CDR2 FQNEAQ (reference sequence). With 2 bases removed from V and 7 bases from J, the gap between germline ends came to 12 bases. The length of the CDR3 is 13 residues. This chain's CDR3 is CASSLMGAEEQYF. CDR3 nucleotide sequence: TGTGCCAGCAGCTTAATGGGGGCGGAAGAGCAGTACTTC.

The chain has TRBV7-8 and TRBJ2-5; D is undetermined. CDR3 size: 16 residues. CDR1 SGHVS and CDR2 FQNEAQ come from the germline V gene. The V and J ends lost 1 base and 0 bases respectively, with 12 bases between them. The CDR3, as DNA: TGTGCCAGCAGCTTAGTCCCATCAGCGAACCAAGAGACCCAGTACTTC. Translating gives CASSLVPSANQETQYF.

V is TRBV9 and J is TRBJ2-3; D ambiguous. CDR3 length: 15 amino acids. V lost 0 bases and J lost 4, with 12 bases in between. Germline lookup yields CDR1 SGDLS and CDR2 YYNGEE. The CDR3 DNA follows: TGTGCCAGCAGCGTAGGTTCGTTTTCAGCAGATACGCAGTATTTT. As protein: CASSVGSFSADTQYF.

J is TRBJ1-1 and V is TRBV30; possibly TRBD1 for D (6 bases). The V gene lost 0 bases and the J gene lost 1 base, with 12 bases spanning the gap. Germline assignment: CDR1 GTSNPN and CDR2 SVGIG (reference sequence). CDR3 length: 15 residues. DNA for the CDR3: TGTGCCTGGAGTGTAGGGGGGAGCGGGAACACTGAAGCTTTCTTT. Protein: CAWSVGGSGNTEAFF. The entire variable domain, with the rest obtained from reference TRBV30 and TRBJ1-1, is as follows: SQTIHQWPATLVQPVGSPLSLECTVEGTSNPNLYWYRQAAGRGLQLLFYSVGIGQISSEVPQNLSASRPQDRQFILSSKKLLLSDSGFYLCAWSVGGSGNTEAFFGQGTRLTVV.

The chain is built from TRBV6-1 and TRBJ1-4, with no clear D. CDR3 length: 13 amino acids. Germline-derived CDR1 and CDR2 are MNHNS and SASEGT. V was cut by 2 bases and J by 3 bases, with 4 bases left in between. Here the CDR3 reads CASSERPNEKLFF. Written as DNA, the CDR3 is TGTGCCAGCAGTGAACGTCCTAATGAAAAACTGTTTTTT.

This clone was counted many times. The chain links TRBV2 to TRBJ2-3; tentatively, D is TRBD1 (6 bases). Between the trimmed V and J ends, which lost 7 bases and 2 bases, there was a span of 10 bases. The CDR3 is 13 amino acids. Germline CDR1 and CDR2: SNHLY and FYNNEI. The CDR3 sequence is CASNRAPTDTQYF. CDR3 nucleotide sequence: TGTGCCAGCAACAGGGCCCCCACAGATACGCAGTATTTT.

This clone has just one count. The V call is TRBV10-1, the J call TRBJ2-3; 7 bases are shared with TRBD2. Per germline, CDR1 WNHNN and CDR2 SYGVQD (reference sequence). J was trimmed by 7 bases and V by 8 bases; bases with no gene match: 15. CDR3 length equals 15 residues. The DNA of the CDR3 is TGCGCCAGCGGACTCCAGCGGGGAGGATCAAATACGCAGTATTTT. Translation: CASGLQRGGSNTQYF.